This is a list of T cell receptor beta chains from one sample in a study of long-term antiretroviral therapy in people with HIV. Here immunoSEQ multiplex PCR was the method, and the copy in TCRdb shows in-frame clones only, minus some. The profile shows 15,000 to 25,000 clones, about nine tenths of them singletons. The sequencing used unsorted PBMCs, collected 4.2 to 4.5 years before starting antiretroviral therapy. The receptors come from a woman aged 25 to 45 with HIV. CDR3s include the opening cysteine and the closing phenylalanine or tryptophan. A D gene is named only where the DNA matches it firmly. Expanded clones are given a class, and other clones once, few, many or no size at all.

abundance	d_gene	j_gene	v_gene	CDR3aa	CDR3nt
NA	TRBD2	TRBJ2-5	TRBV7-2	CAIPGLGGETQYF	TGTGCCATCCCGGGACTAGGGGGAGAGACCCAGTACTTC
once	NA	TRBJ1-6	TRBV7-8	CASSLAWRDLNNSPLHF	TGTGCCAGCAGCTTAGCGTGGAGGGATTTGAATAATTCACCCCTCCACTTT
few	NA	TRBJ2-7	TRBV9	CASSVDVAPTYEQYF	TGTGCCAGCAGCGTAGACGTGGCCCCAACCTACGAGCAGTACTTC
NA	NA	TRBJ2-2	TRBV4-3	CASSQVALSGELFF	TGCGCCAGCAGCCAAGTAGCCCTGAGCGGGGAGCTGTTTTTT
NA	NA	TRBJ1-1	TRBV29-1	CSVSVTNTEAFF	TGCAGCGTTTCGGTGACGAACACTGAAGCTTTCTTT
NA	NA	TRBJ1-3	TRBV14	CASSLKGLGFGNTIYF	TGTGCCAGCAGCCTCAAGGGGCTAGGGTTTGGAAACACCATATATTTT
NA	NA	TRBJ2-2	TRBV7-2	CASSLLQPGRGGELFF	TGTGCCAGCAGCTTACTCCAACCTGGTAGGGGCGGGGAGCTGTTTTTT
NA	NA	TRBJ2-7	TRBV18	CASSPGGLSSYEQYF	TGTGCCAGCTCCCCCGGAGGGCTGAGCTCCTACGAGCAGTACTTC
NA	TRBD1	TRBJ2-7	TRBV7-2	CASSLPGQGLSYEQYF	TGTGCCAGCAGCTTACCGGGACAGGGTTTATCCTACGAGCAGTACTTC
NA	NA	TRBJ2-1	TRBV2	CASSVRPGREQFF	TGTGCCAGCAGTGTACGACCGGGACGGGAGCAGTTCTTC
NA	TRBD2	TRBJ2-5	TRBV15	CATSRDRGVQETQYF	TGTGCCACCAGCAGAGATCGGGGGGTACAAGAGACCCAGTACTTC
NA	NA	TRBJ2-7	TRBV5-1	CASSPFGDSYEQYF	TGCGCCAGCAGCCCTTTTGGGGACTCCTACGAGCAGTACTTC
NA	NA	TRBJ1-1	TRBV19	CASSIRTNTEAFF	TGTGCCAGTAGTATTCGAACGAACACTGAAGCTTTCTTT
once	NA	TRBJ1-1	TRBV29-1	CSVEDQPLNTEAFF	TGCAGCGTTGAAGATCAACCGCTGAACACTGAAGCTTTCTTT
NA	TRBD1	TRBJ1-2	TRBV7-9	CASSSSNQGADGYTF	TGTGCCAGCAGCTCTTCCAACCAGGGGGCGGATGGCTACACCTTC
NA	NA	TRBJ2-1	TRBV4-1	CASSQGPGGSYNEQFF	TGCGCCAGCAGCCAAGGCCCCGGGGGATCCTACAATGAGCAGTTCTTC
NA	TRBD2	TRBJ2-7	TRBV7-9	CASSAMGRGGVEQYF	TGTGCCAGCAGCGCCATGGGGCGGGGGGGCGTCGAGCAGTACTTC
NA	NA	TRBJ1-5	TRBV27	CASSLSVSNQPQHF	TGTGCCAGCAGTTTAAGTGTTAGCAATCAGCCCCAGCATTTT
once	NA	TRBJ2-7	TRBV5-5	CASSPEGGGREQYF	TGTGCCAGCAGCCCCGAGGGGGGGGGCAGGGAGCAGTACTTC
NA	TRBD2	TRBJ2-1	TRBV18	CASSPTSASEDEQFF	TGTGCCAGCTCACCGACTAGCGCTTCGGAGGATGAGCAGTTCTTC
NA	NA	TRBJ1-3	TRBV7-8	CASSLGGSSGNTIYF	TGTGCCAGCAGCTTAGGGGGATCCTCTGGAAACACCATATATTTT
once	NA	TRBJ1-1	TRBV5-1	CASSPGGQRNTEAFF	TGCGCCAGCAGCCCGGGGGGTCAGCGGAACACTGAAGCTTTCTTT
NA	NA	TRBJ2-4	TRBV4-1	CASSQGVGGVAKNIQYF	TGCGCCAGCAGCCAAGGGGTCGGGGGTGTAGCCAAAAACATTCAGTACTTC
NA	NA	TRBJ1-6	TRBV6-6	CASSVFGGFDNSPLHF	TGTGCCAGCAGCGTGTTTGGGGGGTTCGATAATTCACCCCTCCACTTT
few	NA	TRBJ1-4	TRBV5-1	CASSIETFEKLFF	TGCGCCAGCAGCATTGAGACATTTGAAAAACTGTTTTTT
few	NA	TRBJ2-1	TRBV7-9	CASSSGPVVEQFF	TGTGCCAGCAGCTCTGGACCGGTAGTTGAGCAGTTCTTC
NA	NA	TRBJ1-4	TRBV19	CASSILGGNNEKLFF	TGTGCCAGTAGTATCCTAGGGGGAAATAATGAAAAACTGTTTTTT